This TCR beta chain stems from a study of PD-1 blockade in classical Hodgkin lymphoma. Germline assignment: CDR1 SGHRS and CDR2 YFSETQ. The length of the CDR3 is 14 residues. V lost 1 base, J lost 7 bases, and 11 bases lay in between. General observations from the study: With CD4+ cells, TCR diversity rose significantly by C4D1, but not with CD8+ cells. The diversity seen at baseline in complete responders resembled that of newly diagnosed patients. Relapsed/refractory patients reportedly had lower baseline diversity than newly diagnosed patients.

Produced via immunoSEQ multiplex PCR; TCRdb's table is partial and in-frame only. The sample holds over 20,000 clones, around 64% seen once. All the patients suffered relapse after autologous stem cell transplantation, and brentuximab vedotin exposure differed. Each best response was a complete response, a partial response or progressive disease. As regards this clone: Its target is not known.

The source of this sequence is a human donor with classical Hodgkin lymphoma. The gene calls are TRBV5-1 and TRBJ2-2; no firm D call. Sequencing was performed on peripheral blood mononuclear cells (PBMCs), taken at baseline. The DNA of the CDR3 is TGCGCCAGCAGCTTGTTTGACCCAGGCGGGGAGCTGTTTTTT. Translation gives CASSLFDPGGELFF.